The 4 T cell receptor beta chains below come from one sample, sequenced in a study of blood T cell repertoires in COVID-19. Measured with immunoSEQ multiplex PCR; TCRdb has only the in-frame clones, and not every one. The sample includes about 220,000 clones, roughly 86% of them seen just once. The sample taken for sequencing was peripheral blood. The source of these receptors is a woman aged 25-40 years who had recovered from COVID-19.

The V gene is TRBV2, the J gene TRBJ2-7; 9 positions agree with TRBD1. CDR1 and CDR2 (germline): SNHLY, FYNNEI. The length of the CDR3 is 16 residues. The V gene end was trimmed by 3 bases and the J gene end by 2 bases; junction bases not matched to a gene: 8. The CDR3: CASSDVAGTGPYEQYF. The CDR3 DNA reads TGTGCCAGCAGTGATGTGGCAGGGACAGGGCCCTACGAGCAGTACTTC.

The J gene is TRBJ2-3, the V gene TRBV7-7; 7 bases are shared with TRBD2. CDR3 length equals 15 residues. Germline V lookup: CDR1 SSHAT, CDR2 FNYEAQ (reference sequence). Trimming removed 5 bases from V and 0 bases from J; junction bases left unmatched: 5. The CDR3 DNA follows: TGTGCCAGCAGCCCCGGGGGGACTAGCACAGATACGCAGTATTTT. It codes for CASSPGGTSTDTQYF. The full variable domain, in which reference TRBV7-7 and TRBJ2-3 provide the parts outside the CDR3, is GAGVSQSPRYKVTKRGQDVTLRCDPISSHATLYWYQQALGQGPEFLTYFNYEAQPDKSGLPSDRFSAERPEGSISTLTIQRTEQRDSAMYRCASSPGGTSTDTQYFGPGTRLTVL.

V gene TRBV5-1 combines with J gene TRBJ1-2, with a possible D match to TRBD1 (6 bases). The V gene lost 0 bases and the J gene lost 4 bases, with 13 bases spanning the gap. The length of the CDR3 is 15 residues. From germline, CDR1 is SGHRS and CDR2 YFSETQ. CDR3 nucleotide sequence: TGCGCCAGCAGCTTGGCGGACAGTCATTCCTATGGCTACACCTTC. Residues: CASSLADSHSYGYTF.

The chain joins TRBV5-1 to TRBJ1-4; 8 bases align to TRBD1. The V gene end was trimmed by 4 bases and the J gene end by 0 bases; junction bases not matched to a gene: 20. CDR3 length: 21 residues. Germline V gene sequence: CDR1 SGHRS, CDR2 YFSETQ. The DNA for the CDR3 is TGCGCCAGCAGCCCGAGGACAGTCGGGACAGGTGTCCGGGCAACTAATGAAAAACTGTTTTTT. This encodes CASSPRTVGTGVRATNEKLFF.